The T cell receptor (beta chain) under discussion was sequenced for a study of shared clonotypes between healthy human individuals. The CDR3 runs to 14 residues. V lost 3 bases to trimming and J lost 6 bases, with 9 bases between them. CDR1 and CDR2 from the germline V gene are MNHNY and SVGAGI (reference sequence). Comments on this clone: Its antigen is as yet unknown.

Assay used: immunoSEQ multiplex PCR; TCRdb lists only in-frame clones, some missing. Found here are 2 million to 2.5 million clones, around 95% of them singletons; the top ten hold roughly 0.13%. Study outcomes and limitations: Read depth was anticipated to influence clonotype sharing among donors. Some naive CD4 clonotypes, about 5%, turned up in common across a handful of donors. As a rule, naive subsets had a larger estimated richness than memory subsets.

Everyone who donated was a Caucasian adult who lived in Nashville, Tennessee. The chain has TRBV6-6 and TRBJ1-6; D not certain. This receptor was obtained from a man in his late teens or twenties in good health. Material for sequencing was naive CD4+ T cells sorted from blood. Subset in this sample: CD45RA+ positively selected. CDR3 residues: CASSYEVGNSPLHF. For the CDR3, the DNA is TGTGCCAGCAGTTATGAGGTCGGTAATTCACCCCTCCACTTT.